The sequence of this T cell receptor (beta chain) was determined in a study of cytomegalovirus exposure and HLA in healthy donors. Study observations and caveats: A few CMV-associated chains were confirmed in vitro to be specific for CMV antigens. A classifier reportedly called cytomegalovirus status with high sensitivity and specificity. Researchers catalogued approximately 170 TCR beta chains as cytomegalovirus-associated.

The CDR3 loop spans 18 amino acids. The trim removed 2 bases at V and 1 base at J, leaving 4 bases unmatched. The germline gives CDR1 GTSNPN, CDR2 SVGIG (reference sequence). Only one count was recorded for this clone. No antigen is known for it. The PCR employed 60 Vbeta primers together with 13 Jbeta primers. The data were produced by immunoSEQ multiplex PCR, yet TCRdb's version contains in-frame clones alone and is incomplete. This sample carries some 170,000 clones, 70% to 80% of them seen once, and the ten largest clones take 9.7%. V and J are TRBV30 and TRBJ2-2; 16 nucleotides agree with TRBD2. The source of this sequence is a man between 18 and 35 years old in good health and CMV-seropositive. Sequencing was performed on PBMCs. The CDR3 coding sequence is TGTGCCTGGAGTCCGGGACTAGCGGGGGGGCTGAACACCGGGGAGCTGTTTTTT. This gives the protein CAWSPGLAGGLNTGELFF.